A selection of T cell receptor beta chains follows, all from one sample in a study of blood T cell repertoires in COVID-19. Profiling relied on immunoSEQ multiplex PCR, and the TCRdb table lists in-frame clones only, not all of them. Here the sample spans around 140,000 clones, 75% to 90% being singletons. Sequenced sample: peripheral blood. All receptors derive from a woman in her fifties or sixties with acute or convalescent COVID-19. Both conserved end residues are part of each CDR3. Each record gives: V gene, J gene, D gene, clone size, CDR3 DNA, CDR3 protein. A D gene is named only where the DNA matches it firmly. Clone size is stated in some rows and not others, as once, few, many or a class when expanded.

V: TRBV4-2
J: TRBJ1-4
D: TRBD1
size: NA
DNA: TGTGCCAGCAGCCAAGATGGGACAGGTGATAATGAAAAACTGTTTTTT
CDR3: CASSQDGTGDNEKLFF

V: TRBV19
J: TRBJ2-4
D: TRBD1
size: NA
DNA: TGTGCCAGTAGTACGGGACAGGGAGCCAAAAACATTCAGTACTTC
CDR3: CASSTGQGAKNIQYF

V: TRBV7-9
J: TRBJ2-1
D: NA
size: NA
DNA: TGTGCCAGCAGCTTAGTGCCTAGCAGATACAATGAGCAGTTCTTC
CDR3: CASSLVPSRYNEQFF

V: TRBV28
J: TRBJ1-2
D: TRBD1
size: NA
DNA: TGTGCCAGCAGTCCAGGGGGCGATAGCTATGGCTACACCTTC
CDR3: CASSPGGDSYGYTF

V: TRBV19
J: TRBJ1-1
D: NA
size: NA
DNA: TGTGCCAGTAGTACCCGACAGACGAGTGAAGCTTTCTTT
CDR3: CASSTRQTSEAFF

V: TRBV27
J: TRBJ2-2
D: TRBD1
size: once
DNA: TGTGCCAGCAGTTTACGTCAACAGGGGGCCGGGTCCGCCGGGGAGCTGTTTTTT
CDR3: CASSLRQQGAGSAGELFF

V: TRBV2
J: TRBJ1-2
D: NA
size: few
DNA: TGTGCCAGCAGTGAATGGTGGGGGGAGGAAGGCTACACCTTC
CDR3: CASSEWWGEEGYTF

V: TRBV6-1
J: TRBJ1-4
D: TRBD1
size: NA
DNA: TGTGCCAGCAGTGAAGCGCGGACAGGGGGAGAAACTAATGAAAAACTGTTTTTT
CDR3: CASSEARTGGETNEKLFF

V: TRBV24-1
J: TRBJ2-7
D: TRBD2
size: NA
DNA: TGTGCCACCAGATCCCAAGACAGCGGGAGACACCAACTACGAGGGCAGTACTTC
CDR3: CATRSQDSGRHQLRGQYF

V: TRBV2
J: TRBJ2-3
D: NA
size: NA
DNA: TGTGCCAGCAGTGAAGCGGAGGCAAGTACGCAGTATTTT
CDR3: CASSEAEASTQYF

V: TRBV5-1
J: TRBJ1-1
D: TRBD1
size: NA
DNA: TGCGCCAGCAGCTTGGGGCCTGGGACAGGCACTGAAGCTTTCTTT
CDR3: CASSLGPGTGTEAFF

V: TRBV3-1/TRBV3-2
J: TRBJ1-2
D: NA
size: NA
DNA: TGTGCCAGCAGCCCGAGACAGTACTTAGGAGGCTACACCTTC
CDR3: CASSPRQYLGGYTF

V: TRBV5-6
J: TRBJ1-2
D: TRBD1
size: NA
DNA: TGTGCCAGCAGCCGGGGACAGGGGGCAGGCTATGGCTACACCTTC
CDR3: CASSRGQGAGYGYTF

V: TRBV28
J: TRBJ1-2
D: NA
size: NA
DNA: TGTGCCAGCAGTTTGTTGGAAGGAGTCGAGGACTATGGCTACACCTTC
CDR3: CASSLLEGVEDYGYTF

V: TRBV6-5
J: TRBJ1-2
D: NA
size: NA
DNA: TGTGCCAGCAGTAGGGCAGGGAACTATGGCTACACCTTC
CDR3: CASSRAGNYGYTF

V: TRBV5-8
J: TRBJ1-1
D: NA
size: NA
DNA: TGTGCCAGCAGCTTGGGATGGGGGCCGGCTTTCTTT
CDR3: CASSLGWGPAFF

V: TRBV7-9
J: TRBJ2-7
D: NA
size: NA
DNA: TGTGCCAGCAGCTTAAATTTCCGCGCCTCCGGCTACGAGCAGTACTTC
CDR3: CASSLNFRASGYEQYF

V: TRBV5-1
J: TRBJ1-4
D: NA
size: NA
DNA: TGCGCCAGCAGCTTGGGCGATACAGGGCTCACTAATGAAAAACTGTTTTTT
CDR3: CASSLGDTGLTNEKLFF

V: TRBV7-2
J: TRBJ2-2
D: NA
size: NA
DNA: TGTGCCAGCAGCTTTATTGGGCTCGTCACCGGGGAGCTGTTTTTT
CDR3: CASSFIGLVTGELFF

V: TRBV20-1
J: TRBJ1-6
D: TRBD1
size: NA
DNA: TGCAGTGCTAGTGCGACAGGGAGAGATTCACCCCTCCACTTT
CDR3: CSASATGRDSPLHF

V: TRBV14
J: TRBJ2-1
D: TRBD2
size: NA
DNA: TGTGCCAGCAGCCCCCCGAGCGGTCCACGGGGGGTACAGTTCTTC
CDR3: CASSPPSGPRGVQFF

V: TRBV7-3
J: TRBJ1-2
D: TRBD1
size: NA
DNA: TGTGCCAGCAGCCGCGGAGGGACAGAAACTAACTATGGCTACACCTTC
CDR3: CASSRGGTETNYGYTF

V: TRBV19
J: TRBJ2-6
D: TRBD1
size: NA
DNA: TGTGCCAGTAGTACCGGGACAGGCCTGTCGGGGGCCAACGTCCTGACTTTC
CDR3: CASSTGTGLSGANVLTF

V: TRBV5-6
J: TRBJ2-7
D: TRBD1
size: NA
DNA: TGTGCCAGCAGCGGGGACAGGGTACGGCAGTACTTC
CDR3: CASSGDRVRQYF

V: TRBV10-2
J: TRBJ1-6
D: TRBD1
size: NA
DNA: TGCGCCAGCTGTGGTACATTAGCAGGGGGTAGCTCCTATAATTCACCCCTCCACTTT
CDR3: CASCGTLAGGSSYNSPLHF

V: TRBV6-5
J: TRBJ1-5
D: NA
size: NA
DNA: TGTGCCAGCAGTTACTCGAGTCCCCATAGCAATCAGCCCCAGCATTTT
CDR3: CASSYSSPHSNQPQHF

V: TRBV3-1/TRBV3-2
J: TRBJ1-1
D: NA
size: NA
DNA: TGTGCCAGCAGCCTCTCACAGGGTTCTGGGGCTTTCTTT
CDR3: CASSLSQGSGAFF

V: TRBV11-3
J: TRBJ2-7
D: NA
size: NA
DNA: TGTGCCAGCAGCTTGGACAGCTCCTACGAGCAGTACTTC
CDR3: CASSLDSSYEQYF

V: TRBV13
J: TRBJ2-7
D: NA
size: NA
DNA: TGTGCCAGCAGCCCTAACCGGGGTGGCTACGAGCAGTACTTC
CDR3: CASSPNRGGYEQYF

V: TRBV19
J: TRBJ1-4
D: NA
size: once
DNA: TGTGCCAGTAGTATAGTAGCAAGAATTAATGAAAAACTGTTTTTT
CDR3: CASSIVARINEKLFF

V: TRBV6-5
J: TRBJ2-3
D: NA
size: NA
DNA: TGTGCCAGCCAGGCCGGGACTTCAGGCCCAGATACGCAGTATTTT
CDR3: CASQAGTSGPDTQYF

V: TRBV28
J: TRBJ1-5
D: NA
size: NA
DNA: TGTGCCAGCAGTTTTAGAGAGGGCCCGCATCAGCCCCAGCATTTT
CDR3: CASSFREGPHQPQHF

V: TRBV19
J: TRBJ2-1
D: TRBD1
size: NA
DNA: TGTGCCAGTACCCCAGGGGACAGGGGCAACAATGAGCAGTTCTTC
CDR3: CASTPGDRGNNEQFF

V: TRBV4-2
J: TRBJ2-3
D: TRBD2
size: NA
DNA: TGTGCCAGCAGCCAAGCACCCGGGACTAGCGTATCAGATACGCAGTATTTT
CDR3: CASSQAPGTSVSDTQYF

V: TRBV6-6
J: TRBJ2-3
D: TRBD1
size: NA
DNA: TGTGCCAGCAGCCGATCCGGGACAGGGGCCCTTCAGAGCACAGATACGCAGTATTTT
CDR3: CASSRSGTGALQSTDTQYF

V: TRBV24-1
J: TRBJ2-1
D: NA
size: many
DNA: TGTGCCACCAGTGGATATCGGGATGAGCAGTTCTTC
CDR3: CATSGYRDEQFF